These T cell receptor beta chains were read from a single sample in a study of blood T cell repertoires in COVID-19. Profiling relied on immunoSEQ multiplex PCR, and the TCRdb table lists in-frame clones only, not all of them. The table records about 120,000 clones, 90% of them present only once. The sample was peripheral blood. These TCRs come from a woman aged 55 to 70 with COVID-19, enrolled during active disease. Each CDR3 is given with its conserved first and last residue. The D gene is left open where the match is weak. Only part of the rows carry a size: once, few, many, or a class if the clone is expanded.

J gene,clone size,D gene,V gene,CDR3 length,CDR3 DNA,CDR3 protein
TRBJ2-3,-,TRBD2,TRBV4-2,16,TGTGCCAGCAGCCAAGAGGGCGGGGGGGCAGGAGATACGCAGTATTTT,CASSQEGGGAGDTQYF
TRBJ2-3,-,TRBD2,TRBV2,16,TGTGCCAGCAGACCCGTAAGCGGGGGAGACGCAGATACGCAGTATTTT,CASRPVSGGDADTQYF
TRBJ2-3,-,-,TRBV7-3,17,TGTGCCAGCAGCCAAACCCCGCGGCCAGGGGGCACAGATACGCAGTATTTT,CASSQTPRPGGTDTQYF
TRBJ1-2,-,-,TRBV5-6,15,TGTGCCAGCAGCTTGCTACCCCGATCTTTCTATGGCTACACCTTC,CASSLLPRSFYGYTF
TRBJ1-4,-,-,TRBV4-1,14,TGCGCCAGCAGCCAAGATCGCCCCCGGGAAGTCTTGTTTTTT,CASSQDRPREVLFF
TRBJ2-2,once,TRBD2,TRBV4-3,17,TGCGCCAGCAGCCAAGATCTAGCGGGAACGAACACCGGGGAGCTGTTTTTT,CASSQDLAGTNTGELFF
TRBJ1-3,-,-,TRBV4-3,18,TGCGCCAGCAGCCTCAACCCGCCAGGGAATTATTATGGAAACACCATATATTTT,CASSLNPPGNYYGNTIYF
TRBJ2-7,-,-,TRBV11-2,12,TGTGCCAGCAGCGGTACAGGGCTCGAGCAGTACTTC,CASSGTGLEQYF
TRBJ2-1,-,TRBD2,TRBV5-1,12,TGCGCCTCCGGGGGGTCCTACAATGAGCAGTTCTTC,CASGGSYNEQFF
TRBJ2-2,-,TRBD2,TRBV7-2,16,TGTGCCAGCAGCCACACCGGGACTAGAAACACCGGGGAGCTGTTTTTT,CASSHTGTRNTGELFF
TRBJ1-5,-,TRBD1,TRBV6-2/TRBV6-3,16,TGTGCCAGCAGTTACTCGACAGGGATAAGCAATCAGCCCCAGCATTTT,CASSYSTGISNQPQHF
TRBJ2-7,-,TRBD2,TRBV7-9,15,TGTGCCAGCAGCAGTCTAGCGGGGCTCTCCTACGAGCAGTACTTC,CASSSLAGLSYEQYF
TRBJ2-2,-,-,TRBV5-8,17,TGTGCCAGCAGCTTGGCGGCAGGCCATCCGAACACCGGGGAGCTGTTTTTT,CASSLAAGHPNTGELFF